These 12 T cell receptor beta chains share one sample of origin, sequenced in a study of blood T cell repertoires in COVID-19. Only in-frame clones appear in the TCRdb table, and some are missing; sequencing was by immunoSEQ multiplex PCR. The data contain roughly 340,000 clones, about 90% of them seen just once; the ten biggest clones take up approximately 1.9%. The sample consisted of PBMCs or T cells enriched from blood (not recorded which). Receptors originate from a man between 40 and 49 years old in a cohort exposed to, infected with or recovered from COVID-19 (not recorded which).

The chain uses TRBV27 and TRBJ2-5; 14 bases match TRBD2. This CDR3 spans 20 amino acids. Germline assignment: CDR1 MNHEY and CDR2 SMNVEV (reference sequence). Trimming cost V 6 bases and J 5 bases; bases outside gene matches: 20. The DNA of the CDR3 is TGTGCCAGCAGATCTATCGGACTAGCGGGAGGTAATTGGGGCCTCGAGACCCAGTACTTC. This translates into CASRSIGLAGGNWGLETQYF.

The rearrangement joins TRBV28 to TRBJ2-1; tentative D call: TRBD2 (5 bases). Deletions cut 6 bases from V and 9 bases from J, with 18 bases between. The germline V gene encodes CDR1 MDHEN and CDR2 SYDVKM. The CDR3 has 14 amino acids. The CDR3 spells CASSRGGGSAEQFF. DNA of the CDR3: TGTGCCAGCAGCCGGGGTGGCGGTAGCGCTGAGCAGTTCTTC.

The rearrangement links TRBV5-5 to TRBJ2-7; the D is unclear. This CDR3 is built from 13 residues. V was shortened by 3 bases and J by 5 bases, with 12 bases between the two germline ends. Germline CDR1 and CDR2: SGHKS and YYEKEE (reference sequence). The CDR3 loop is CASSYFSVDEQYF. CDR3 bases: TGTGCCAGCAGCTACTTTTCGGTCGACGAGCAGTACTTC.

The chain couples TRBV5-1 to TRBJ2-1; TRBD2 might be the D (6 bases). Germline CDR1 is SGHRS and CDR2 is YFSETQ. The length of the CDR3 is 16 residues. The V gene lost 0 bases and the J gene lost 2 bases, with 12 bases spanning the gap. CDR3 nucleotides: TGCGCCAGCAGCTTGGAGGCCCGGGAGCCCTACAATGAGCAGTTCTTC. This encodes CASSLEAREPYNEQFF.

This clone was recorded at least ten times. CDR3 region: CASSIQAEGQPQHF. The CDR3 DNA is TGTGCCAGTAGTATACAAGCGGAGGGGCAGCCCCAGCATTTT. J is TRBJ1-5 and V is TRBV19, with a tentative D call TRBD1 (5 bases). The CDR3 totals 14 residues. CDR1 LNHDA and CDR2 SQIVND come from the germline V gene (reference sequence). Deletions cut 2 bases from V and 7 bases from J, with 12 bases between.

This chain uses TRBV7-9 with TRBJ1-2; 8 bases match TRBD1. Germline CDR1 SEHNR, CDR2 FQNEAQ (reference sequence). The trim removed 5 bases at V and 9 bases at J, leaving 11 bases unmatched. This CDR3 has 14 residues. CDR3 coding DNA: TGTGCCAGCAGCCCAGGGACAGGTTTGACCCGCTACACCTTC. It codes for CASSPGTGLTRYTF.

The J gene is TRBJ2-2, the V gene TRBV24-1; 12 bases fit TRBD2. With V trimmed by 5 bases and J by 5 bases, 2 bases remained unmatched. The CDR3 covers 15 residues. Germline-derived CDR1 and CDR2 are KGHDR and SFDVKD. The CDR3 here is CATSGTSGATGELFF. CDR3 sequence (DNA): TGTGCCACCAGTGGGACTAGCGGGGCTACCGGGGAGCTGTTTTTT.

This chain links TRBV2 with TRBJ2-5; 15 bases align to TRBD2. There are 16 residues in the CDR3. CDR1 and CDR2 from the germline V gene are SNHLY and FYNNEI. Trimming cost V 4 bases and J 5 bases; bases outside gene matches: 5. The CDR3 DNA is TGTGCCAGCAGTGGTTGGACTAGCGGGAGGGGGGAGACCCAGTACTTC. This codes for CASSGWTSGRGETQYF.

This rearrangement joins TRBV5-1 to TRBJ1-1; tentative D call: TRBD1 (6 bases). The V end lost 4 bases, the J end lost 1 base, and 11 bases lay between the germline ends. Germline-derived CDR1 and CDR2 are SGHRS and YFSETQ. This CDR3 region has 14 residues. CDR3: CASSASGANTEAFF. In nucleotides, the CDR3 is TGCGCCAGCAGCGCGTCAGGGGCGAACACTGAAGCTTTCTTT.

V is TRBV7-8 and J is TRBJ2-2; 8 nucleotides match TRBD1. The CDR3 runs 14 residues. V lost 3 bases, J lost 4 bases, and 1 base stayed unmatched. Germline V lookup: CDR1 SGHVS, CDR2 FQNEAQ. The CDR3 DNA reads as TGTGCCAGCAGCTTCGGACAGGGCACCGGGGAGCTGTTTTTT. Protein: CASSFGQGTGELFF.

V gene TRBV10-1 combines with J gene TRBJ2-7; TRBD2 matches at 10 bases. V shed 2 bases and J 0 bases; nucleotides not matched to a gene: 13. Germline assignment: CDR1 WNHNN and CDR2 SYGVQD (reference sequence). The CDR3 runs to 19 residues. This chain's CDR3 is CASSEIRLAGERSSYEQYF. The CDR3 DNA follows: TGCGCCAGCAGTGAGATTCGTCTAGCGGGAGAAAGGAGCTCCTACGAGCAGTACTTC.

The chain combines TRBV18 with TRBJ1-2; a weak D match, TRBD1 (6 bases). Trimming cost V 1 base and J 4 bases, with 13 bases left between them. From germline, CDR1 is KGHSH and CDR2 LQKENI. This CDR3 has 15 amino acids. CDR3 DNA sequence: TGTGCCAGCTCACCACGGCTGACAGGTGGCTATGGCTACACCTTC. This gives the protein CASSPRLTGGYGYTF.